This T cell receptor (beta chain) originates from a study of blood T cell repertoires in COVID-19. Across the study: Donors in the United States, Italy and Spain gave samples during acute or convalescent COVID-19. Nucleic acid was either cDNA or gDNA, and it came from T cells, B-cell-depleted T cells, or PBMCs.

Original handling: Counts of nucleated cells, estimated from reference gene primer amplification, were obtained. Profiling relied on immunoSEQ multiplex PCR, and the TCRdb table lists in-frame clones only, not all of them. V and J calls and clone size are copied from that table; D and trimming were computed from the DNA. The sample has tens of thousands of clones, 85% to 95% seen once. This clone was recorded only once. The CDR3 totals 17 residues. In germline, CDR1 is MNHEY, CDR2 SMNVEV (reference sequence). Trimming at V came to 5 bases and at J to 0 bases, leaving 7 bases not matched to a gene. The rearrangement joins TRBV27 to TRBJ1-6; 7 bases are a match to TRBD1. This TCR was sampled from a human donor in a cohort sampled during active COVID-19. Material for sequencing was peripheral blood. The CDR3 DNA reads TGTGCCAGCAGTGGCAGGGGGGCGAGCTCCTATAATTCACCCCTCCACTTT. Its translation is CASSGRGASSYNSPLHF.